This TCR beta chain was captured by sequencing in a study of T cell repertoires in cytomegalovirus infection. About this clonotype: Its target is unknown.

MiXCR, run by TCRdb on the reads, gives a single entry per CDR3 protein. The repertoire has under 850,000 distinct CDR3 sequences, 30% to 35% of them found once; the top ten carry about 20%. This receptor was taken from a human donor in good health (CMV status not recorded). Some clones in this sample may be carry-over from other donors' samples. The source was cultured PBMCs, collected from culture after CMV antigen stimulation.

CDR3 loop: CATHPWTGGGETQYF. The CDR3 DNA sequence: TGTGCCACCCACCCCTGGACAGGGGGCGGTGAGACCCAGTACTTC. V is TRBV6-2 or TRBV6-3 and J is TRBJ2-5; TRBD1 agrees at 11 bases. Germline lookup yields CDR1 MNHEY and CDR2 SVGEGT. V lost 10 bases and J lost 5; bases outside the gene matches: 12. CDR3 length: 15 amino acids.